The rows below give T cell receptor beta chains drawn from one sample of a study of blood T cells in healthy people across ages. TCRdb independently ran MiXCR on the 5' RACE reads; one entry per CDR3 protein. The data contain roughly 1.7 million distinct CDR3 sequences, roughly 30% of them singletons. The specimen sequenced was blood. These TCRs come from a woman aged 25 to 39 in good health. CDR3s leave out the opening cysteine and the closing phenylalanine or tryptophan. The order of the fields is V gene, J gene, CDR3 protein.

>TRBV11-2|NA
ASSLGSRGITYEQY
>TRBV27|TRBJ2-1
ASGLRRTGSYNEQF
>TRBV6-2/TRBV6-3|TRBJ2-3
ASNVAGGADTQY
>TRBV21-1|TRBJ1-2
ASSKVGGSSYGYT
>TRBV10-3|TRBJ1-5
AISERVNQPQH
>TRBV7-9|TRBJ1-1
ASSFDSKGKEAF
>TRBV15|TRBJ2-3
ATSERTGASTDTQY
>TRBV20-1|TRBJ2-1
SPRVQGGANEQF
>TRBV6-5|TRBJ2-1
ASSYTSGTSGSSYNEQF
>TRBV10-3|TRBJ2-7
APFQWGSGYEQY
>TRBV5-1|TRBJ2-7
ASSYSGTGGTMEY
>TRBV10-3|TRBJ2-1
AIKPGTSGSRYNEQF
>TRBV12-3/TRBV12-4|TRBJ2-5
ASSKNAGTEQETQY
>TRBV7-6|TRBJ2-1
ASSPKTSIAVNEQF
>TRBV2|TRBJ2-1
ASSERLEWGGEQF
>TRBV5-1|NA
ASSKQVGGTYEQY
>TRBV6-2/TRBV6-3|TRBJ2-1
ASSSTSGGEYEQF
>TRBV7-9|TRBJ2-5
ASSLRGGERETQY
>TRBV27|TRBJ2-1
ASSSGTGGNNEQF
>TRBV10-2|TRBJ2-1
ASIGRGGSREQF
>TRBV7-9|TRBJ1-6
ASSLGQNNSPLH
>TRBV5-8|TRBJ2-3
ASSFGLVGLADTQY
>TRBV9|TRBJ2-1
ASSVGDRVGNEQF
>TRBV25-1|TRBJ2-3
ASSPLKAWTYTDTQY
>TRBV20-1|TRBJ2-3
SVLSGSPGDTQY
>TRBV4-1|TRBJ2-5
ASSQDLSIQETQY
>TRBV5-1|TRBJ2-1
ASSSSSGRFEQF
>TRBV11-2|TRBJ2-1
ASSLRTSGGTNEQF
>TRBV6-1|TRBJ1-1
ASSGMTVGTEAF
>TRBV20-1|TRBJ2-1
SARSRAAYSYNEQF
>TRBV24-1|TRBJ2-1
ATSGSGAGGPWEQF
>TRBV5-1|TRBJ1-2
ASSLDRENYNYGYT
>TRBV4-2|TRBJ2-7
ASSQDQWAYEQY
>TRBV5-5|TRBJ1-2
ASSKWTGKEGNYGYT
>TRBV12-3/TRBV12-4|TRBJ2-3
ASSVWDTQY
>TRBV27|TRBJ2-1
ASSFDRGGSDNEQF
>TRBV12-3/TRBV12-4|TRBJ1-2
ASSFRGASYGYT
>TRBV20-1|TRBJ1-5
SASGVSGANQPQH
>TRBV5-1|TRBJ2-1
ASIPRGVLPQDNEQF
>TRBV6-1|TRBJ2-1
ASSRRTGSSDEQF
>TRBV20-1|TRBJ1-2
SATPGQGRQNYGYT
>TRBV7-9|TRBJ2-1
ASSSLAGRSYNEQF
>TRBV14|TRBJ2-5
ASSRAGTGASQETQY
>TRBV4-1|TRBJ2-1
ASSHTPSGGPQNEQF
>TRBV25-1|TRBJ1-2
ASSDWTAISRGYT
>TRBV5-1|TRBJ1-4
ASTPGGPEKLF
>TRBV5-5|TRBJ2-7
ASTWDRALGEQY
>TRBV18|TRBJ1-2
ASSWTGEDGYT
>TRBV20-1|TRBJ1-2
SARDQWTGWNYGYT
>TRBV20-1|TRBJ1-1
SARVGTGRAEAF
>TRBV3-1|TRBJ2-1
ASSPGTRGGLEQF
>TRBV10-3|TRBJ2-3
AIRGYRGDTQY
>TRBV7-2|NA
ASSFRRAGGGYEQY